A selection of T cell receptor beta chains follows, all from one sample in a study of beta chain features in type 1 diabetes. Produced via immunoSEQ multiplex PCR; TCRdb's table is partial and in-frame only. The table has roughly 350,000 clones, 9.5% to 12% seen once. Sequenced: naive CD4+ T cells from blood. All receptors come from a woman aged 25 to 45 in good health. Both conserved end residues are part of each CDR3.

v_call	j_call	cdr3_aa
TRBV28	TRBJ1-4	CASSLGGRSNEKLFF
TRBV30	TRBJ2-7	CAWSANSGYEQYF
TRBV4-2	TRBJ2-7	CASRQSGSSYEQYF
TRBV2	TRBJ2-2	CASSERAGELFF
TRBV4-2	TRBJ2-2	CASSPVGGELFF
TRBV30	TRBJ1-1	CALGGGDKAYGEAFF
TRBV10-3	TRBJ2-7	CAISDGGQGKF
TRBV10-3	TRBJ2-3	CAISGREGPDTQYF
TRBV6-6	TRBJ2-5	CASSRVDQETQYF
TRBV10-3	TRBJ2-5	CAIGLAGAQETQYF
TRBV7-9	TRBJ2-2	CASSPTSVYTGELFF
TRBV9	TRBJ1-1	CASSELPGTVNTEAFF
TRBV5-5	TRBJ1-5	CASSLGQGQQPQHF
TRBV28	TRBJ2-7	CASRTGNTVYEQYF
TRBV2	TRBJ1-2	CASSGEENYGYTF
TRBV30	TRBJ2-5	CAWLTGSGGTQYF
TRBV9	TRBJ1-3	CASSVEAVSGNTIYF
TRBV7-3	TRBJ2-1	CASSYSGRGYNEQFF